The table lists the clone carrying this TCR beta chain with many counts. What it binds is not known. These data originate in a study of post-analysis software for immune sequencing data. Study-level results: Compared against controls, patients with multiple sclerosis displayed significantly lower normalized Chao1 diversity. Compared with controls, patients had more of about 5 TRBV segments, including TRBV5-6, TRBV5-1 and TRBV20-1. F measure showed strong co-clustering of same-batch samples.

cDNA libraries for TCR beta contained unique molecular identifiers. Each batch of about 0.85 to 10 million T cells produced some 450,000 cDNA molecules. TCRdb ran MiXCR on the PCR reads and lists one entry per CDR3 protein. The sample includes 150,000 to 200,000 distinct CDR3 sequences, approximately 31% of them seen just once. The CDR3 length is 14 residues. V dropped 0 bases and J dropped 6 bases, with 11 bases sitting between them. The V gene's germline CDR1 is SGHRS and CDR2 YFSETQ. This clonotype was obtained from a girl aged 5 to 17 with multiple sclerosis. The sequencing input was blood. The chain links TRBV5-1 to TRBJ2-3, with D tentatively TRBD1 or TRBD2 (5 bases each). CDR3 DNA sequence: TGCGCCAGCAGCTTGGTGGGGGAAATGGATACGCAGTATTTT. This gives the protein CASSLVGEMDTQYF.